What follows describes a single T cell receptor (beta chain). The repertoire was sequenced with immunoSEQ multiplex PCR; TCRdb's copy has only in-frame clones and lacks some. The sample includes tens of thousands of clones, around 86% of them seen just once. Unmatched junction bases numbered 2, after V lost 6 bases and J lost 8 bases. This CDR3 has 13 residues. Germline V gene data show CDR1 as ENHRY and CDR2 as SYGVKD. This record belongs to a study of graft-versus-host responses after intestinal transplantation. For the study at large: Each of the recipients got a multivisceral, liver-intestinal, or isolated intestinal transplant. Anti-thymocyte globulin induction, then tacrolimus and steroids for around 3 years, went to all recipients.

This material consisted of PBMCs, taken 1,000 to 1,300 days after transplant. This receptor was identified in a human patient who received an intestinal transplant, so some T cells may come from the graft donor. The rearrangement uses TRBV10-3 and TRBJ1-6, with 9 bases aligning to TRBD1. CDR3 DNA: TGTGCCATCAGCCGGGACAGGGATTCACCCCTCCACTTT. It specifies CAISRDRDSPLHF.